This is a list of T cell receptor beta chains from one sample in a study of T cell responses to AZD1222 COVID-19 vaccine. Sequencing was performed with immunoSEQ multiplex PCR; in TCRdb, only in-frame clones are kept and a portion is missing. The sample has about 160,000 clones; 88% are singletons. Sequences were derived from peripheral blood, sampled on day 0 of AZD1222 vaccination. The receptor set was obtained from an adult in good health. CDR3s include the opening cysteine and the closing phenylalanine or tryptophan. The order of the fields is clone size, D gene, V gene, J gene, CDR3 protein, CDR3 DNA. A D gene is named only where the DNA matches it firmly. Rows may omit the clone size; those that give it use once, few, many or a size class.

clone_size: NA; d_call: NA; v_call: TRBV7-9; j_call: TRBJ1-2; cdr3_aa: CASSLVGLDYGYTF; cdr3_nt: TGTGCCAGCAGCTTAGTAGGTCTCGACTATGGCTACACCTTC
clone_size: NA; d_call: NA; v_call: TRBV23-1; j_call: TRBJ1-5; cdr3_aa: CASSQGGPHSDQPQHF; cdr3_nt: TGCGCCAGCAGTCAAGGGGGACCGCATTCGGATCAGCCCCAGCATTTT
clone_size: NA; d_call: NA; v_call: TRBV30; j_call: TRBJ1-4; cdr3_aa: CASSRENEKLFF; cdr3_nt: TGTGCCTCAAGTAGGGAAAATGAAAAACTGTTTTTT
clone_size: NA; d_call: NA; v_call: TRBV5-4; j_call: TRBJ1-2; cdr3_aa: CASSLSAPVGYGYTF; cdr3_nt: TGTGCCAGCAGCTTGTCGGCACCCGTGGGGTATGGCTACACCTTC
clone_size: NA; d_call: TRBD2; v_call: TRBV6-2/TRBV6-3; j_call: TRBJ2-1; cdr3_aa: CASSGGLADNEQFF; cdr3_nt: TGTGCCAGCAGTGGGGGACTAGCGGATAATGAGCAGTTCTTC
clone_size: NA; d_call: NA; v_call: TRBV29-1; j_call: TRBJ1-1; cdr3_aa: CSVGIQGLYTEAFF; cdr3_nt: TGCAGCGTTGGAATCCAGGGATTGTACACTGAAGCTTTCTTT
clone_size: NA; d_call: NA; v_call: TRBV7-3; j_call: TRBJ2-1; cdr3_aa: CASSFRGEQFF; cdr3_nt: TGTGCCAGCAGCTTTAGAGGTGAGCAGTTCTTC
clone_size: NA; d_call: TRBD1; v_call: TRBV28; j_call: TRBJ1-1; cdr3_aa: CASSTGQGGAEAFF; cdr3_nt: TGTGCCAGCAGCACCGGACAGGGGGGAGCTGAAGCTTTCTTT
clone_size: NA; d_call: NA; v_call: TRBV15; j_call: TRBJ2-1; cdr3_aa: CATSRELEDYNEQFF; cdr3_nt: TGTGCCACCAGCAGAGAACTAGAGGACTACAATGAGCAGTTCTTC
clone_size: NA; d_call: NA; v_call: TRBV11-1; j_call: TRBJ1-1; cdr3_aa: CASSSTGILTEAFF; cdr3_nt: TGTGCCAGCAGCTCCACAGGGATTCTCACTGAAGCTTTCTTT
clone_size: NA; d_call: NA; v_call: TRBV4-2; j_call: TRBJ2-5; cdr3_aa: CASSQDPAGVGETQYF; cdr3_nt: TGTGCCAGCAGCCAAGATCCCGCAGGGGTGGGGGAGACCCAGTACTTC
clone_size: NA; d_call: NA; v_call: TRBV30; j_call: TRBJ1-5; cdr3_aa: CAWSVRARGGQPQHF; cdr3_nt: TGTGCCTGGAGTGTACGTGCCCGGGGGGGTCAGCCCCAGCATTTT
clone_size: NA; d_call: NA; v_call: TRBV29-1; j_call: TRBJ2-7; cdr3_aa: CSVGQGPHEQYF; cdr3_nt: TGCAGCGTTGGGCAGGGCCCTCACGAGCAGTACTTC
clone_size: NA; d_call: TRBD1; v_call: TRBV7-3; j_call: TRBJ1-2; cdr3_aa: CASSRTGSDGYTF; cdr3_nt: TGTGCCAGCAGCCGGACAGGATCGGATGGCTACACCTTC
clone_size: NA; d_call: NA; v_call: TRBV5-4; j_call: TRBJ2-2; cdr3_aa: CASSSGAGPYTGELFF; cdr3_nt: TGTGCCAGCAGCTCGGGGGCGGGACCGTACACCGGGGAGCTGTTTTTT
clone_size: NA; d_call: NA; v_call: TRBV10-3; j_call: TRBJ1-1; cdr3_aa: CAISRQVEGSEAFF; cdr3_nt: TGTGCCATCAGTCGACAGGTTGAGGGCTCTGAAGCTTTCTTT
clone_size: once; d_call: NA; v_call: TRBV19; j_call: TRBJ1-5; cdr3_aa: CASSAPEGSGQPQHF; cdr3_nt: TGTGCCAGTAGTGCGCCCGAGGGTTCGGGTCAGCCCCAGCATTTT
clone_size: NA; d_call: TRBD1; v_call: TRBV18; j_call: TRBJ1-2; cdr3_aa: CASSPLDRGADGYTF; cdr3_nt: TGTGCCAGCTCACCACTCGACAGGGGGGCAGATGGCTACACCTTC
clone_size: NA; d_call: NA; v_call: TRBV6-5; j_call: TRBJ1-5; cdr3_aa: CASSSRGTWDGQPQHF; cdr3_nt: TGTGCCAGCAGTTCTCGGGGAACCTGGGACGGTCAGCCCCAGCATTTT
clone_size: once; d_call: NA; v_call: TRBV28; j_call: TRBJ1-6; cdr3_aa: CASSFQGNSPLHF; cdr3_nt: TGTGCCAGCAGTTTCCAGGGGAATTCACCCCTCCACTTT
clone_size: NA; d_call: TRBD1; v_call: TRBV19; j_call: TRBJ1-5; cdr3_aa: CASMGQTNQPQHF; cdr3_nt: TGTGCCAGTATGGGACAGACGAATCAGCCCCAGCATTTT
clone_size: few; d_call: NA; v_call: TRBV9; j_call: TRBJ1-3; cdr3_aa: CASSVTDSGNTIYF; cdr3_nt: TGTGCCAGCAGCGTGACCGATTCTGGAAACACCATATATTTT
clone_size: NA; d_call: NA; v_call: TRBV30; j_call: TRBJ2-5; cdr3_aa: CAWTGTFQETQYF; cdr3_nt: TGTGCCTGGACGGGGACTTTTCAAGAGACCCAGTACTTC
clone_size: NA; d_call: NA; v_call: TRBV2; j_call: TRBJ1-1; cdr3_aa: CASRQGGTEAFF; cdr3_nt: TGTGCCAGCAGACAGGGAGGAACTGAAGCTTTCTTT
clone_size: NA; d_call: TRBD1; v_call: TRBV9; j_call: TRBJ2-1; cdr3_aa: CASSVGQGSHNEQFF; cdr3_nt: TGTGCCAGCAGCGTGGGACAGGGTTCCCACAATGAGCAGTTCTTC
clone_size: NA; d_call: TRBD1; v_call: TRBV4-3; j_call: TRBJ2-2; cdr3_aa: CASSQGDRANTGELFF; cdr3_nt: TGCGCCAGCAGCCAAGGGGACAGGGCGAACACCGGGGAGCTGTTTTTT
clone_size: NA; d_call: TRBD1; v_call: TRBV6-2/TRBV6-3; j_call: TRBJ1-5; cdr3_aa: CASSYYAGGRQPQHF; cdr3_nt: TGTGCCAGCAGTTACTACGCAGGGGGTAGACAGCCCCAGCATTTT
clone_size: NA; d_call: NA; v_call: TRBV29-1; j_call: TRBJ1-5; cdr3_aa: CSVGGTTSDNQPQHF; cdr3_nt: TGCAGCGTTGGTGGAACGACCTCCGACAATCAGCCCCAGCATTTT
clone_size: NA; d_call: NA; v_call: TRBV18; j_call: TRBJ1-1; cdr3_aa: CASSGERNTEAFF; cdr3_nt: TGTGCCAGCTCAGGTGAGAGGAACACTGAAGCTTTCTTT
clone_size: NA; d_call: NA; v_call: TRBV10-2; j_call: TRBJ1-2; cdr3_aa: CASSESGRRDGYTF; cdr3_nt: TGCGCCAGCAGTGAGTCAGGGAGGAGAGATGGCTACACCTTC
clone_size: NA; d_call: NA; v_call: TRBV30; j_call: TRBJ1-5; cdr3_aa: CAWSRGDQPQHF; cdr3_nt: TGTGCCTGGAGTAGGGGTGATCAGCCCCAGCATTTT
clone_size: NA; d_call: NA; v_call: TRBV19; j_call: TRBJ2-2; cdr3_aa: CASSIDRRAANTGELFF; cdr3_nt: TGTGCCAGTAGTATAGATCGGAGGGCCGCGAACACCGGGGAGCTGTTTTTT
clone_size: NA; d_call: NA; v_call: TRBV3-1/TRBV3-2; j_call: TRBJ2-7; cdr3_aa: CASSQGSGRGSKGQYF; cdr3_nt: TGTGCCAGCAGCCAAGGAAGCGGACGTGGGAGTAAGGGGCAGTACTTC
clone_size: NA; d_call: TRBD1; v_call: TRBV28; j_call: TRBJ1-5; cdr3_aa: CASSLGQGSHQPQHF; cdr3_nt: TGTGCCAGCAGTTTAGGACAGGGAAGTCATCAGCCCCAGCATTTT
clone_size: once; d_call: NA; v_call: TRBV12-3/TRBV12-4; j_call: TRBJ1-1; cdr3_aa: CASRPLGDTEAFF; cdr3_nt: TGTGCCAGCAGACCTTTGGGGGACACTGAAGCTTTCTTT
clone_size: NA; d_call: NA; v_call: TRBV24-1; j_call: TRBJ2-1; cdr3_aa: CATSGAPYNEQFF; cdr3_nt: TGTGCCACCAGCGGAGCCCCCTACAATGAGCAGTTCTTC
clone_size: NA; d_call: NA; v_call: TRBV2; j_call: TRBJ2-7; cdr3_aa: CASNLKGLTYEQYF; cdr3_nt: TGTGCCAGCAATTTGAAGGGGCTAACCTACGAGCAGTACTTC
clone_size: NA; d_call: NA; v_call: TRBV28; j_call: TRBJ2-7; cdr3_aa: CASSLGNYEQYF; cdr3_nt: TGTGCCAGCAGTTTGGGAAACTACGAGCAGTACTTC
clone_size: few; d_call: NA; v_call: TRBV4-2; j_call: TRBJ1-2; cdr3_aa: CASSQGRRGYLGYTF; cdr3_nt: TGTGCCAGCAGCCAAGGGAGGCGGGGTTATCTAGGCTACACCTTC
clone_size: NA; d_call: NA; v_call: TRBV5-1; j_call: TRBJ2-4; cdr3_aa: CASSPRPVTKNIQYF; cdr3_nt: TGCGCCAGCAGCCCCCGCCCGGTAACCAAAAACATTCAGTACTTC
clone_size: NA; d_call: TRBD1; v_call: TRBV6-2/TRBV6-3; j_call: TRBJ1-1; cdr3_aa: CASSYPQGWANTEAFF; cdr3_nt: TGTGCCAGCAGTTACCCACAGGGGTGGGCGAACACTGAAGCTTTCTTT
clone_size: NA; d_call: NA; v_call: TRBV5-6; j_call: TRBJ1-2; cdr3_aa: CASSLVGKSNYGYTF; cdr3_nt: TGTGCCAGCAGCTTGGTCGGCAAATCTAACTATGGCTACACCTTC
clone_size: NA; d_call: NA; v_call: TRBV30; j_call: TRBJ2-7; cdr3_aa: CAWSKQGTEQYF; cdr3_nt: TGTGCCTGGAGCAAACAGGGTACCGAGCAGTACTTC
clone_size: NA; d_call: NA; v_call: TRBV28; j_call: TRBJ2-6; cdr3_aa: CASCFSGAGANVLTF; cdr3_nt: TGTGCCAGCTGCTTTTCGGGGGCTGGGGCCAACGTCCTGACTTTC